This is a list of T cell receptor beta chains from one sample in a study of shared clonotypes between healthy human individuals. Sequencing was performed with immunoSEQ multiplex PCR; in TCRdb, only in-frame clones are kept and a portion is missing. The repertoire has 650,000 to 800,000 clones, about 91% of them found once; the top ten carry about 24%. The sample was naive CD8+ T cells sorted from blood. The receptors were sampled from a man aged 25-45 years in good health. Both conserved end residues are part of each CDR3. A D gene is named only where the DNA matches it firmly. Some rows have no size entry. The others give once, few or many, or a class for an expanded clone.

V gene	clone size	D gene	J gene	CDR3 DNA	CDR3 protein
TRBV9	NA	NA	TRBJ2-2	TGTGCCAGCAGCGCGCCTAGACGGGACACGAACACCGGGGAGCTGTTTTTT	CASSAPRRDTNTGELFF
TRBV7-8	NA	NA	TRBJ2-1	TGTGCCAGCAGCTCCAAGTATGCTAGCGCTAATCCCTCCTACAATGAGCAGTTCTTC	CASSSKYASANPSYNEQFF
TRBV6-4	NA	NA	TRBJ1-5	TGTGCCAGCAGTGACTGGTTTCGCCACAGGAGAATCGTTTATTCTCGCAATCAGCCCCAGCATTTT	CASSDWFRHRRIVYSRNQPQHF
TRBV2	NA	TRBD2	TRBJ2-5	TGTGCCAGCAGTGATGTAGCGGGAGGGCGTTACCAAGAGACCCAGTACTTC	CASSDVAGGRYQETQYF
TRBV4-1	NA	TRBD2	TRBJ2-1	TGCGCCAGCAGCCAAGAGTTCGGACTAGCTTATGAGCAGTTCTTC	CASSQEFGLAYEQFF
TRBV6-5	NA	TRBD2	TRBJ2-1	TGTGCCAGTCGGCTTGGGGGAGGGGACAATGAGCAGTTCTTC	CASRLGGGDNEQFF
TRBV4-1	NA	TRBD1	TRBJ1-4	TGCGCCAGCAGCGACAGGACAGGGAACGAAAAACTGTTTTTT	CASSDRTGNEKLFF
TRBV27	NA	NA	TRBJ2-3	TGTGCCAGCATCTACGGGGAAGAGGGTACGCAGTATTTT	CASIYGEEGTQYF
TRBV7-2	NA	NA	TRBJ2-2	TGTGCCAGCAGCTTAGCAGGGGTGGACACCGGGGAGCTGTTTTTT	CASSLAGVDTGELFF
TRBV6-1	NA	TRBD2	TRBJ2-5	TGTGCCACCGGGGGGGCCCAGTACTTC	CATGGAQYF
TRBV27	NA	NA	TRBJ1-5	TGTGCCAGCAGGTCGTCTTCTAGCAATCAGCCCCAGCATTTT	CASRSSSSNQPQHF
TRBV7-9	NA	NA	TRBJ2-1	TGTGCCAGCAGCTCTCCCGCGTGGCAGGCGTACAATGAGCAGTTCTTC	CASSSPAWQAYNEQFF
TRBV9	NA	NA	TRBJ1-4	TGTGCCAGCAGCGTCGGTGGGGATAGTGAAAAACTGTTTTTT	CASSVGGDSEKLFF
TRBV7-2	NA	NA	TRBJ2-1	TGTGCCAGCAGCTTAGCGCTGGGTAGCTCCTACAATGAGCAGTTCTTC	CASSLALGSSYNEQFF
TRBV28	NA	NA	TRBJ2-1	TGTGCCAGCACCGACATGACCTCCTACAATGAGCAGTTCTTC	CASTDMTSYNEQFF
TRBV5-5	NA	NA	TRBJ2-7	TGTGCCAGCAGGGGCCCCTACGAGCAGTACTTC	CASRGPYEQYF
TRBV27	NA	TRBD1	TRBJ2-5	TGTGCCAGCAGTTTTCTTACAGGGGGCGGCCAAGAGACCCAGTACTTC	CASSFLTGGGQETQYF
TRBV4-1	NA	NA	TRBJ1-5	TGCGCCAGCAGTCATCGGGGGATCGGCAATCAGCCCCAGCATTTT	CASSHRGIGNQPQHF
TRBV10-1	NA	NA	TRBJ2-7	TGCGCCAGCAGTCGACAGCTCACCTACGAGCAGTACTTC	CASSRQLTYEQYF
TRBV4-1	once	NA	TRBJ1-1	TGCGCCAGCAGCAGGCCCGGAGGGGATGAAGCTTTCTTT	CASSRPGGDEAFF
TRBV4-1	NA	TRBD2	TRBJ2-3	TGCGCCAGCAGCCAAACCCCGGGGGAGGGACGCACATATACGCAGTATTTT	CASSQTPGEGRTYTQYF
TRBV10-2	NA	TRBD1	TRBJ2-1	TGCGCCAGCAGCGATGGGGCCGGGACAGCCGACAATGAGCAGTTCTTC	CASSDGAGTADNEQFF
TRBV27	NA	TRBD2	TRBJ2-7	TGTGCCACCGCTAGCGGATACTCCTACGAGCAGTACTTC	CATASGYSYEQYF
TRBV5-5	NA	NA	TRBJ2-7	TGTGCCAGCAGCTTGGAACTAACAGGTCTTTACGAGCAGTACTTC	CASSLELTGLYEQYF
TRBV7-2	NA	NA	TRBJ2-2	TGTGCCAGCAGCCTCTTGCTAAACACCGGGGAGCTGTTTTTT	CASSLLLNTGELFF
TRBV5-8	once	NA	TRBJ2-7	TGTGCCAGCAGCTCAGGGGCCTCAACCTACGAGCAGTACTTC	CASSSGASTYEQYF
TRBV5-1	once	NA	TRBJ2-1	TGCGCCAGCACCCAAAGCTTCACCACAGGGTCATCATACAATGAGCAGTTCTTC	CASTQSFTTGSSYNEQFF